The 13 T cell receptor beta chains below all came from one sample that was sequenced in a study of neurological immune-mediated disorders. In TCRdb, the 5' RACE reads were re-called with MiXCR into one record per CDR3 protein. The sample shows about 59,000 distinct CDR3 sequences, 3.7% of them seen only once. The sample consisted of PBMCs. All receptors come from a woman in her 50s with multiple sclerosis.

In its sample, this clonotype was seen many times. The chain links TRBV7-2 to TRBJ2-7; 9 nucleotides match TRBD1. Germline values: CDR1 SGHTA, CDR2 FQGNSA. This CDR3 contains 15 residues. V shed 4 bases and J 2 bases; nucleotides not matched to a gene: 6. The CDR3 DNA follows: TGTGCCAGCAGCTCAACCGGGACAGGGACCTACGAGCAGTACTTC. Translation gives CASSSTGTGTYEQYF.

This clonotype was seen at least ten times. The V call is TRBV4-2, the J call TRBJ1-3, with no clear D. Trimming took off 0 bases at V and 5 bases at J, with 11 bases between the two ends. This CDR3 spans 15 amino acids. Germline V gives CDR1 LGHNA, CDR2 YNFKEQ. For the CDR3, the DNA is TGTGCCAGCAGCCAAGATCCGGCAACCAGAAACACCATATATTTT. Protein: CASSQDPATRNTIYF.

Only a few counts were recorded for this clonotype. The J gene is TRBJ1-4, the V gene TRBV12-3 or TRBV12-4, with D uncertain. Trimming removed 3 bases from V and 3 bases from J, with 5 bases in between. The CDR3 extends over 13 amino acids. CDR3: CASSFWSNEKLFF. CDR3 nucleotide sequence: TGTGCCAGCAGTTTCTGGTCTAATGAAAAACTGTTTTTT.

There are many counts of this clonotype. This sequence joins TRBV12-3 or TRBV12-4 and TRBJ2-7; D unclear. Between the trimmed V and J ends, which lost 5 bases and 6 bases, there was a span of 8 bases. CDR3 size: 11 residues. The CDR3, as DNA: TGTGCCAGCAGTCGTCGAACCGAGCAGTACTTC. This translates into CASSRRTEQYF.

The CDR3: CSARAPSPRKNTEAFF. The CDR3 DNA reads TGCAGTGCTAGAGCCCCCAGCCCGCGGAAGAACACTGAAGCTTTCTTT. This chain uses TRBV20-1 with TRBJ1-1, with D unclear. Trimming pared 1 base from V and 1 base from J, leaving 16 bases between. Germline V gene sequence: CDR1 DFQATT, CDR2 SNEGSKA (reference sequence). The CDR3 is made up of 16 amino acids.

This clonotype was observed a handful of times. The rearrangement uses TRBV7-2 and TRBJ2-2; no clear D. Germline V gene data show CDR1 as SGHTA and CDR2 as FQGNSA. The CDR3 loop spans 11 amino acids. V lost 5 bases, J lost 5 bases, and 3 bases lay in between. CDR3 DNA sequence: TGTGCCAGCAGCAATACCGGGGAGCTGTTTTTT. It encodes CASSNTGELFF.

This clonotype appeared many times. CDR3 DNA sequence: TGTGCCAGCAGTGGGGGTAGGGGACTAGCCATCAATTCCCATCCTGGGGAGCAGTACTTC. Its translation is CASSGGRGLAINSHPGEQYF. The chain uses TRBV6-6 and TRBJ2-7, with TRBD2 identical over 9 bases. J gave up 7 bases and V 5 bases, and 27 bases lay outside the gene matches. This CDR3 region has 20 residues. Germline lookup yields CDR1 MNHNY and CDR2 SVGAGI (reference sequence).

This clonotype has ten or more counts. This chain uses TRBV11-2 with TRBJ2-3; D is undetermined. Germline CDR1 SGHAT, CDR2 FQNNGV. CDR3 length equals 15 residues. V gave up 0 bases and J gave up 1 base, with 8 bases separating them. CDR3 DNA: TGTGCCAGCAGCTTAGATCATCGGGGCACAGATACGCAGTATTTT. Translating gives CASSLDHRGTDTQYF.

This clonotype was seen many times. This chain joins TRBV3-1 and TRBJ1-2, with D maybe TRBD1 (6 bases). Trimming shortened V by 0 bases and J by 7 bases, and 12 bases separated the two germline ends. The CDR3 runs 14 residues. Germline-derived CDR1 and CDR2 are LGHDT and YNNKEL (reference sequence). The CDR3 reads CASSQDNGGRGYTF. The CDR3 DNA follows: TGTGCCAGCAGCCAAGATAACGGGGGCCGTGGCTACACCTTC.

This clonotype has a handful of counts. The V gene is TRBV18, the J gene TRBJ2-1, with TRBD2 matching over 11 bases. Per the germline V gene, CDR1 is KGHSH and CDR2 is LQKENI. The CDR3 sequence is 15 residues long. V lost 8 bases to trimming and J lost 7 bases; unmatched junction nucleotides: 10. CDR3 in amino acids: CASTTSGSMRNEQFF. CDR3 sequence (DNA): TGTGCCAGCACAACTAGCGGGAGTATGAGGAATGAGCAGTTCTTC.

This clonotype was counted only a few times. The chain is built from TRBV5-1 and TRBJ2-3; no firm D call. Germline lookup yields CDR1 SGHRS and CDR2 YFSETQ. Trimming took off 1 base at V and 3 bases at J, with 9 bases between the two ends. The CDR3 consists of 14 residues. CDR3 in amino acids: CASSLLAQTDTQYF. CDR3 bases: TGCGCCAGCAGCTTGCTCGCTCAAACAGATACGCAGTATTTT.

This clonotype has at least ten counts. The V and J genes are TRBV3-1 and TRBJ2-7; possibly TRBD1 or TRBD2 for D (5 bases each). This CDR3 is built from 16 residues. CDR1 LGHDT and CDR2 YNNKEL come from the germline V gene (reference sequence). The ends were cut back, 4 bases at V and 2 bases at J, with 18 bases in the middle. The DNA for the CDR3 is TGTGCCAGCAGCCCAACTCCCGGGACCCAGCCCTACGAGCAGTACTTC. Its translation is CASSPTPGTQPYEQYF.

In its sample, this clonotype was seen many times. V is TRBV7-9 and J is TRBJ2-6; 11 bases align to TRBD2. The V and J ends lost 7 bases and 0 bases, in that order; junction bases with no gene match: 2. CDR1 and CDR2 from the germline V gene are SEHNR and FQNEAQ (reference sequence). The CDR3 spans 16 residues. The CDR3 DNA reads TGTGCCAGCATGCTAGCGGGGGGCTCTGGGGCCAACGTCCTGACTTTC. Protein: CASMLAGGSGANVLTF.